This T cell receptor beta chain was profiled in a study of CD8 T cells in ankylosing spondylitis. CDR3 length: 14 amino acids. CDR1 MNHEY and CDR2 SVGEGT come from the germline V gene. V lost 8 bases to trimming and J lost 10 bases, with 18 bases between them. General study results and limits: Certain motif variants had earlier been reported in reactive arthritis synovial fluid and blood. Reports say disease-linked clones showed up significantly more in matched ankylosing spondylitis synovial fluid. A TCR beta motif of roughly eight highly homologous variants appeared characteristic of ankylosing spondylitis blood.

This clonotype was picked up a small number of times. What it recognizes is unknown. MiXCR, applied by TCRdb to the 5' RACE reads, yields one record per CDR3 protein. The sample holds approximately 290,000 distinct CDR3 sequences, around 21% seen once. Material for sequencing was blood, either unsorted or a sorted T cell fraction (not recorded which). The chain has TRBV6-2 or TRBV6-3 and TRBJ1-6; D perhaps matches TRBD1 (5 bases). This clonotype was sampled from a female donor with ankylosing spondylitis or in good health (not recorded which). CDR3 amino acids: CASGTWGDGSPLHF. In DNA, the CDR3 is TGTGCCAGCGGAACCTGGGGCGATGGGTCACCCCTCCACTTT.